This T cell receptor beta chain was obtained from a study of control samples from healthy donors and cancer patients. Data came from immunoSEQ multiplex PCR; TCRdb stores just in-frame clones and leaves some out. The sample consists of fewer than 70,000 clones, roughly 80% of them appearing once. The CDR3 contains 13 residues. Germline CDR1 and CDR2: SGHVS and FQNEAQ. V was cut by 5 bases and J by 3 bases, with 10 bases left in between. This chain uses TRBV7-8 with TRBJ1-1; D gene unclear. Material: PBMCs. This clonotype originated in a woman aged 50 to 65 with lung cancer. The CDR3 nucleotides read TGTGCCAGCAGCACAACAGTGGACACTGAAGCTTTCTTT. This sequence encodes CASSTTVDTEAFF.